This TCR beta chain comes out of a study of shared clonotypes between healthy human individuals. The CDR3 runs 14 residues. Germline CDR1 is SGHRS and CDR2 is YFSETQ. The V end lost 4 bases, the J end lost 2 bases, and 12 bases lay between the germline ends. About this clone itself: The sample holds other DNA sequences that translate to the same CDR3.

Method: immunoSEQ multiplex PCR; TCRdb's copy keeps in-frame clones and lacks some. The sample yields roughly 2.2 million clones, over 85% seen once. Sequenced: naive CD4+ T cells from PBMCs. As to subset: CD45RA+ positively selected. This receptor was obtained from a man aged 18-30 years in good health. Some clones in this sample may be carry-over from other donors' samples. The chain joins TRBV5-1 to TRBJ2-5; possibly TRBD2 for D (7 bases). The CDR3 DNA follows: TGCGCCAGCAGCCGGGGGAGGGGGCAAGAGACCCAGTACTTC. Protein sequence: CASSRGRGQETQYF. Using reference TRBV5-1 and TRBJ2-5 for the parts outside the CDR3, the full variable domain is KAGVTQTPRYLIKTRGQQVTLSCSPISGHRSVSWYQQTPGQGLQFLFEYFSETQRNKGNFPGRFSGRQFSNSRSEMNVSTLELGDSALYLCASSRGRGQETQYFGPGTRLLVL.